Listed below are T cell receptor beta chains from one sample, sequenced in a study of blood T cell repertoires in COVID-19. Clones were sequenced by immunoSEQ multiplex PCR, and TCRdb holds only the in-frame ones, with some missing. The sample lists 250,000 or so clones, roughly 79% seen once, with around 1.8% in the top ten. Sequenced: peripheral blood. These receptors originate from a woman aged 80 or over with acute or convalescent COVID-19. CDR3s include the opening cysteine and the closing phenylalanine or tryptophan. A D gene is named only where the DNA matches it firmly. The listing skips clone size in some rows; elsewhere it reads once, few, many or a size class.

clone_size	j_call	v_call	d_call	cdr3_aa	cdr3_nt
once	TRBJ1-4	TRBV2	TRBD1	CASSEAHRGRDEKLFF	TGTGCCAGCAGTGAAGCGCACAGGGGGCGCGATGAAAAACTGTTTTTT
once	TRBJ1-3	TRBV28	NA	CASSSLYSGNTIYF	TGTGCCAGCAGCTCACTGTACTCTGGAAACACCATATATTTT
NA	TRBJ2-5	TRBV7-3	NA	CASSLSATRETQYF	TGTGCCAGCAGCTTATCGGCCACGCGGGAGACCCAGTACTTC
few	TRBJ1-1	TRBV6-5	NA	CASSNLGGGNTEAFF	TGTGCCAGCAGTAACCTCGGGGGGGGGAACACTGAAGCTTTCTTT
NA	TRBJ2-1	TRBV5-1	TRBD2	CASSSIIAGGAYNEQFF	TGCGCCAGCAGCTCAATAATAGCGGGAGGGGCCTACAATGAGCAGTTCTTC
NA	TRBJ1-1	TRBV2	TRBD1	CASSADRGASEAFF	TGTGCCAGCAGCGCCGACAGGGGAGCATCTGAAGCTTTCTTT
NA	TRBJ1-4	TRBV7-2	NA	CASSLGRGGEANEKLFF	TGTGCCAGCAGCTTAGGACGGGGGGGAGAAGCTAATGAAAAACTGTTTTTT
NA	TRBJ2-3	TRBV4-2	TRBD2	CASSQDFGTSGGMTDTQYF	TGTGCCAGCAGCCAAGATTTCGGGACTAGCGGGGGGATGACAGATACGCAGTATTTT
NA	TRBJ1-5	TRBV21-1	NA	CASSRGDPYREVSQPQHF	TGTGCCAGCAGCAGAGGGGATCCCTACAGGGAAGTGAGTCAGCCCCAGCATTTT
NA	TRBJ2-4	TRBV3-1/TRBV3-2	NA	CASSQERGSNIQYF	TGTGCCAGCAGCCAAGAGCGGGGCAGCAACATTCAGTACTTC
NA	TRBJ2-1	TRBV9	NA	CASSVGLSHDEQFF	TGTGCCAGCAGCGTAGGACTATCCCACGATGAGCAGTTCTTC
NA	TRBJ1-5	TRBV2	TRBD1	CASSDRGNQPQHF	TGTGCCAGCAGCGACAGGGGCAATCAGCCCCAGCATTTT
once	TRBJ1-5	TRBV12-5	NA	CASGRRTATPQHF	TGTGCTAGTGGCCGGCGGACAGCGACCCCCCAGCATTTT
once	TRBJ2-6	TRBV2	TRBD1	CASRNGQGQGSGANVLTF	TGTGCCAGCAGAAACGGACAGGGGCAGGGGTCTGGGGCCAACGTCCTGACTTTC
NA	TRBJ1-6	TRBV7-2	NA	CASSLVQGRAPLHF	TGTGCCAGCAGCTTAGTTCAGGGAAGGGCACCCCTCCACTTT
NA	TRBJ1-1	TRBV2	NA	CASSGPMRTEAFF	TGTGCCAGCAGTGGCCCGATGAGGACTGAAGCTTTCTTT
NA	TRBJ2-7	TRBV3-1/TRBV3-2	TRBD2	CASSPGTRVYEQYF	TGTGCCAGCAGCCCCGGGACTAGAGTCTACGAGCAGTACTTC
NA	TRBJ2-3	TRBV5-1	NA	CASSLDLLTDTQYF	TGCGCCAGCAGCTTGGACTTGCTCACAGATACGCAGTATTTT
NA	TRBJ1-2	TRBV9	TRBD1	CASSVAWTGGFGSGYTF	TGTGCCAGCAGCGTAGCGTGGACAGGGGGCTTTGGATCTGGCTACACCTTC
few	TRBJ2-7	TRBV28	TRBD2	CASTSGLYEQYF	TGTGCCAGTACTAGCGGCCTCTACGAGCAGTACTTC
NA	TRBJ1-2	TRBV25-1	NA	CASSDQVYGYTF	TGTGCCAGCAGTGATCAGGTCTATGGCTACACCTTC
NA	TRBJ2-2	TRBV4-3	NA	CASSRGSTGELFF	TGCGCCAGCAGCCGAGGGAGTACCGGGGAGCTGTTTTTT
NA	TRBJ2-3	TRBV5-6	TRBD2	CASSTRTSGSDTQYF	TGTGCCAGCAGCACTAGGACTAGCGGATCAGATACGCAGTATTTT
NA	TRBJ2-2	TRBV19	TRBD1	CASRVDRGNTGELFF	TGTGCCAGTAGGGTAGACAGGGGGAACACCGGGGAGCTGTTTTTT
NA	TRBJ1-1	TRBV10-3	NA	CATGRRASGNTEAFF	TGTGCCACCGGACGGAGGGCTTCGGGGAACACTGAAGCTTTCTTT
NA	TRBJ2-2	TRBV7-2	NA	CASSSDRNTGELFF	TGTGCCAGCAGCTCGGACAGGAACACCGGGGAGCTGTTTTTT
NA	TRBJ1-2	TRBV6-5	NA	CASWGGNGYGYTF	TGTGCCAGTTGGGGGGGAAATGGCTATGGCTACACCTTC
NA	TRBJ2-1	TRBV5-4	TRBD2	CASSLRRGGSEQFF	TGTGCCAGCAGCTTGAGGCGGGGGGGCAGTGAGCAGTTCTTC
NA	TRBJ1-1	TRBV6-5	NA	CASRAQGIPEAFF	TGTGCCAGCAGAGCCCAGGGTATACCTGAAGCTTTCTTT
NA	TRBJ2-2	TRBV2	NA	CASSANRGEGELFF	TGTGCCAGCAGTGCTAACCGGGGTGAAGGGGAGCTGTTTTTT
NA	TRBJ1-3	TRBV5-5	NA	CASSLLPDSSGNTIYF	TGTGCCAGCAGCTTACTTCCGGACAGCTCTGGAAACACCATATATTTT
NA	TRBJ2-7	TRBV6-2/TRBV6-3	NA	CASSNYRVSYEQYF	TGTGCCAGCAGTAACTACAGGGTCTCCTACGAGCAGTACTTC
NA	TRBJ2-5	TRBV20-1	NA	CSAQSRETQYF	TGCAGTGCTCAAAGCCGAGAGACCCAGTACTTC
NA	TRBJ1-2	TRBV9	NA	CASSNQIGGYTF	TGTGCCAGCAGCAACCAGATCGGGGGCTACACCTTC
NA	TRBJ2-2	TRBV19	NA	CASRKTANTGELFF	TGTGCCAGTAGAAAGACAGCGAACACCGGGGAGCTGTTTTTT
few	TRBJ2-7	TRBV5-6	TRBD1	CASSLGQGAHEQYF	TGTGCCAGCAGCTTAGGACAGGGAGCCCACGAGCAGTACTTC
NA	TRBJ1-4	TRBV2	TRBD1	CASSDPGQPPEKLFF	TGTGCCAGCAGTGACCCGGGACAGCCTCCAGAAAAACTGTTTTTT
NA	TRBJ2-7	TRBV7-5	NA	CVRSLGSGGAYEQYF	TGTGTCAGAAGCTTGGGGAGCGGGGGGGCCTACGAGCAGTACTTC
once	TRBJ2-7	TRBV6-2/TRBV6-3	TRBD1	CASSYDGTAYEQYF	TGTGCCAGCAGTTACGACGGGACAGCCTACGAGCAGTACTTC
NA	TRBJ1-1	TRBV7-6	NA	CASSLSGGAGPTEAFF	TGTGCCAGCAGCTTATCGGGGGGCGCAGGCCCCACTGAAGCTTTCTTT
NA	TRBJ2-1	TRBV6-4	TRBD1	CASSAGQASTEQFF	TGTGCCAGCAGTGCCGGACAGGCAAGCACTGAGCAGTTCTTC
NA	TRBJ1-5	TRBV6-5	TRBD1	CASRPRQGSQPQHF	TGTGCCAGCAGACCTAGACAGGGTTCGCAGCCCCAGCATTTT
NA	TRBJ1-2	TRBV19	NA	CASTGGPGGYTF	TGTGCCAGTACGGGAGGCCCTGGAGGCTACACCTTC
NA	TRBJ2-4	TRBV14	NA	CASSPTIRAKNIQYF	TGTGCCAGCAGCCCTACTATTCGAGCCAAAAACATTCAGTACTTC
NA	TRBJ1-1	TRBV6-5	NA	CASRMRQKNTEAFF	TGTGCCAGCAGAATGAGACAAAAGAACACTGAAGCTTTCTTT
NA	TRBJ2-1	TRBV15	NA	CATSRSGQNNEQFF	TGTGCCACCAGCAGAAGTGGGCAGAACAATGAGCAGTTCTTC
NA	TRBJ1-1	TRBV19	TRBD1	CASSISPGGETEAFF	TGTGCCAGTAGTATTTCCCCAGGGGGCGAAACTGAAGCTTTCTTT
NA	TRBJ1-5	TRBV30	NA	CAWSRGNNQPQHF	TGTGCCTGGAGTAGGGGGAACAATCAGCCCCAGCATTTT
NA	TRBJ2-7	TRBV7-2	NA	CASSFWGEKNEQYF	TGTGCCAGCAGCTTTTGGGGGGAAAAAAACGAGCAGTACTTC
once	TRBJ2-6	TRBV5-5	NA	CASSFGPGAYSGANVLTF	NA